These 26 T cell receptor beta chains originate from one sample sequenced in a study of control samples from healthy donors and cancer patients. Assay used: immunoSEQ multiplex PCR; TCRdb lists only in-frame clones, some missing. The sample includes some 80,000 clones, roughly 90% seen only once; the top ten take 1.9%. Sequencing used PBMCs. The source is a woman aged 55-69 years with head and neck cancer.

The CDR3 DNA is TGTGCCAGCAGTTTTGGACTAGGGCGAGAGACCCAGTACTTC. As protein: CASSFGLGRETQYF. This chain uses TRBV6-5 with TRBJ2-5; TRBD2 aligns across 7 bases. V shed 4 bases, J shed 4 bases, and the junction held 6 bases outside the gene matches. The germline V gene encodes CDR1 MNHEY and CDR2 SVGAGI. CDR3 length equals 14 residues.

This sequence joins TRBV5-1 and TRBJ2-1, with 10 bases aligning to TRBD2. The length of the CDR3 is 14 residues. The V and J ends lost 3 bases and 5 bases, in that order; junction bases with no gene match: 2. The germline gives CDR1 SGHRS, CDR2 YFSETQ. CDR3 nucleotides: TGCGCCAGCAGCTCCGGGACTAGCGACAATGAGCAGTTCTTC. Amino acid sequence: CASSSGTSDNEQFF. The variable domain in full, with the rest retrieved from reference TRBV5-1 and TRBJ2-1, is KAGVTQTPRYLIKTRGQQVTLSCSPISGHRSVSWYQQTPGQGLQFLFEYFSETQRNKGNFPGRFSGRQFSNSRSEMNVSTLELGDSALYLCASSSGTSDNEQFFGPGTRLTVL.

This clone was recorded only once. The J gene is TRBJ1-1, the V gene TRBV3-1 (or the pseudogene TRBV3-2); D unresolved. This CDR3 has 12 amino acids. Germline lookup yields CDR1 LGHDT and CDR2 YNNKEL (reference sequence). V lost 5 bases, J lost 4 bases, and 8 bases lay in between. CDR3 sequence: CASSSGTTEAFF. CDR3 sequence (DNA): TGTGCCAGCAGCTCAGGTACCACTGAAGCTTTCTTT.

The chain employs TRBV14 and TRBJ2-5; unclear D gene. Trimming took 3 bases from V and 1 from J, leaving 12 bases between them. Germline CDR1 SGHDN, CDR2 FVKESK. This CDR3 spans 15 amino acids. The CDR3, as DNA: TGTGCCAGCAGCCACTGGTCGAACACCCAAGAGACCCAGTACTTC. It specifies CASSHWSNTQETQYF. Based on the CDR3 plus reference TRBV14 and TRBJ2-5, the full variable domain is EAGVTQFPSHSVIEKGQTVTLRCDPISGHDNLYWYRRVMGKEIKFLLHFVKESKQDESGMPNNRFLAERTGGTYSTLKVQPAELEDSGVYFCASSHWSNTQETQYFGPGTRLLVL.

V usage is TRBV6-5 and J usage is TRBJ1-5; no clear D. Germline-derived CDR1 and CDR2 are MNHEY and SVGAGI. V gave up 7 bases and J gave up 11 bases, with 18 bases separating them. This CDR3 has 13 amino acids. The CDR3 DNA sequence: TGTGCCAGCATCGCTCGGAGGGAAGCGACCCAGCATTTT. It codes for CASIARREATQHF.

The CDR3 reads CASSQVADTQYF. The CDR3 bases are TGTGCCAGCAGCCAAGTGGCCGACACGCAGTATTTT. The chain recombines TRBV4-2 with TRBJ2-3; D is ambiguous. V was trimmed by 1 base and J by 9 bases, leaving 8 bases between them. Germline V gene data show CDR1 as LGHNA and CDR2 as YNFKEQ. This CDR3 has 12 amino acids.

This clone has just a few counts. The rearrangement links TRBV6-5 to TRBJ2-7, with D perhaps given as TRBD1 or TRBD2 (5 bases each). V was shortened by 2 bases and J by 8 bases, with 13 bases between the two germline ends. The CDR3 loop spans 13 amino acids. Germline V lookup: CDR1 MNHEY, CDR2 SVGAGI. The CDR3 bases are TGTGCCAGCAGTTACGATCGGGACCGCCAGCAGTACTTC. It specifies CASSYDRDRQQYF.

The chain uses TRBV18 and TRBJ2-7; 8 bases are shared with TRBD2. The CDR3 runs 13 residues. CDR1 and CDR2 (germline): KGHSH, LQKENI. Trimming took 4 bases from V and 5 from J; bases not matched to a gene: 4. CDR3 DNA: TGTGCCAGCTCACTCATGACTAGCGACGAGCAGTACTTC. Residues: CASSLMTSDEQYF.

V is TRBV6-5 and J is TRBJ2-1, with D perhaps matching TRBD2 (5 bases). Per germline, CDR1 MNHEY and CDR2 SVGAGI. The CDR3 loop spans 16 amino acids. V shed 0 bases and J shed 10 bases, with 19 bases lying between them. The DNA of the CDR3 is TGTGCCAGCAGTTACTCGAGAAACAGCCGACGCGGGGAGCAGTTCTTC. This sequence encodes CASSYSRNSRRGEQFF.

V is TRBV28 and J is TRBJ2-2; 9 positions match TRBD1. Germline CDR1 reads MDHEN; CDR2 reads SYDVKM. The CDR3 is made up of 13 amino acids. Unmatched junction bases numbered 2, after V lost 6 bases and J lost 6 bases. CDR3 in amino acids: CASRTGGAGELFF. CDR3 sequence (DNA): TGTGCCAGCAGGACAGGGGGGGCCGGGGAGCTGTTTTTT.

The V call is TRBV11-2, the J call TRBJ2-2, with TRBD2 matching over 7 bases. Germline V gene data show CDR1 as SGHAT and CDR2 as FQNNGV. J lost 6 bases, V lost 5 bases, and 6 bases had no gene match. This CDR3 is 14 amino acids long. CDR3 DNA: TGTGCCAGCAGCCCCATCGCGGGAGCCGGGGAGCTGTTTTTT. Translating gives CASSPIAGAGELFF.

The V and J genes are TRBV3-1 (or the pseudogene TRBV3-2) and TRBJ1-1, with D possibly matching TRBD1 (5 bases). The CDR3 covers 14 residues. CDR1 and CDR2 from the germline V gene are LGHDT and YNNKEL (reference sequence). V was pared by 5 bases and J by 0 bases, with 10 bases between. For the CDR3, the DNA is TGTGCCAGCAGCAGCAGGGATTTGAACACTGAAGCTTTCTTT. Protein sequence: CASSSRDLNTEAFF.

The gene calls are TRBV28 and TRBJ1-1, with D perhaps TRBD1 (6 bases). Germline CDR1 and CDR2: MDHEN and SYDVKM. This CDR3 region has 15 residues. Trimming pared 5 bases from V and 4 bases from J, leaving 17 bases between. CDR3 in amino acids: CASSRRTGSGTEAFF. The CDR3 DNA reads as TGTGCCAGCAGTCGTCGCACAGGGTCGGGCACTGAAGCTTTCTTT.

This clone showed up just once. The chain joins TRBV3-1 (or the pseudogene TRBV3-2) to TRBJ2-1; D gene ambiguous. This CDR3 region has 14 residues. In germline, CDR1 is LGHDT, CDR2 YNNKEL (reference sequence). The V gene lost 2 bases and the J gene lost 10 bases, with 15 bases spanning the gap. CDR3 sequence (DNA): TGTGCCAGCAGCCAACACACCTTGAGTAACGAGCAGTTCTTC. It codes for CASSQHTLSNEQFF.

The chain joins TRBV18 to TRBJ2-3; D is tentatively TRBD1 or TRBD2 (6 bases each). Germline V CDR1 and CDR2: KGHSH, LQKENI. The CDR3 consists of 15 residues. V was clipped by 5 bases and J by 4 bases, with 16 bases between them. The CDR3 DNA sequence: TGTGCCAGCTCAAGTGGGGGGCCTGGACCAGATACGCAGTATTTT. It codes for CASSSGGPGPDTQYF.

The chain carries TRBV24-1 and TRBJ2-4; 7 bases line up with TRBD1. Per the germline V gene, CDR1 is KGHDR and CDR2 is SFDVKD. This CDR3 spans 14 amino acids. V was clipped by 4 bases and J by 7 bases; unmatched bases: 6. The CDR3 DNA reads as TGTGCCACCAGTGACTCCACAGGGGTCAACATTCAGTACTTC. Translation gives CATSDSTGVNIQYF.

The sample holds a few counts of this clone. The DNA of the CDR3 is TGTGCCAGCAGCCGGCAGAGCTACGAGCAGTACTTC. Translation: CASSRQSYEQYF. The V gene is TRBV3-1 (or the pseudogene TRBV3-2), the J gene TRBJ2-7, with D hard to call. Looked up from germline, CDR1 is LGHDT and CDR2 is YNNKEL (reference sequence). The CDR3 has 12 amino acids. Trimming cost V 4 bases and J 3 bases, with 7 bases left between them.

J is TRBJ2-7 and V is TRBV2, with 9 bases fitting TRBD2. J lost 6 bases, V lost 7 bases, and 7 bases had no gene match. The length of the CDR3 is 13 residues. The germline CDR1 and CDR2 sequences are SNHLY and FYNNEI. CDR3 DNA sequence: TGTGCCAGCACCGAGGGACTAGCTCTCGAGCAGTACTTC. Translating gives CASTEGLALEQYF.

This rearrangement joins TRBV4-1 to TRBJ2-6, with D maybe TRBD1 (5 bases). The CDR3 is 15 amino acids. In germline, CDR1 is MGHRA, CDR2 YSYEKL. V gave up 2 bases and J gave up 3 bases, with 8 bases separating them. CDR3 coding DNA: TGCGCCAGCAGCCAATCAGGGTATGGGGCCAACGTCCTGACTTTC. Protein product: CASSQSGYGANVLTF.

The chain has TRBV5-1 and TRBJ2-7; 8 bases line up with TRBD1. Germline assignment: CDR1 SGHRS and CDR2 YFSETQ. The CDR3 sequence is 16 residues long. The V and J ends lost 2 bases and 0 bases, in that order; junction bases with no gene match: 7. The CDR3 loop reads CASSLSGTGISYEQYF. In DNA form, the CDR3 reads TGCGCCAGCAGCTTATCCGGGACAGGCATCTCCTACGAGCAGTACTTC.

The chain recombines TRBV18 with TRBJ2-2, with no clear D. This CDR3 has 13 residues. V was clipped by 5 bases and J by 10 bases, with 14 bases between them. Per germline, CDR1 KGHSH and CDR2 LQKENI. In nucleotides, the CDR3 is TGTGCCAGCTCATCAGCCTTTGGTGTGGAGCTGTTTTTT. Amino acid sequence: CASSSAFGVELFF.

CDR3 sequence reads: CASSSGTGGLYGYTF. The CDR3 DNA follows: TGTGCCAGCAGCTCCGGGACCGGGGGCTTGTATGGCTACACCTTC. This rearrangement joins TRBV7-9 to TRBJ1-2; TRBD1 might be the D (6 bases). The CDR3 extends over 15 amino acids. Germline V gene lookup returns CDR1 SEHNR and CDR2 FQNEAQ (reference sequence). V dropped 4 bases and J dropped 5 bases, with 17 bases sitting between them.

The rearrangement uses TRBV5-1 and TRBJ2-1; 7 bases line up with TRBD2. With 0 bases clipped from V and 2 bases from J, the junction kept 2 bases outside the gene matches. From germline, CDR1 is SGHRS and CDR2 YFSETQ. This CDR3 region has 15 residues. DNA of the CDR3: TGCGCCAGCAGCTTGGCTAGCGGAACCTACAATGAGCAGTTCTTC. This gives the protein CASSLASGTYNEQFF.

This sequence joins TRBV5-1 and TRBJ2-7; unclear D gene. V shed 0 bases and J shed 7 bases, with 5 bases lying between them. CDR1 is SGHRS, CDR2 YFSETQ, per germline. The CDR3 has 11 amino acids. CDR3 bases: TGCGCCAGCAGCTTGGGTGGGGAGCAGTACTTC. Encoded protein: CASSLGGEQYF. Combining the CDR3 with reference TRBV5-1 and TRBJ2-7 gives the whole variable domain KAGVTQTPRYLIKTRGQQVTLSCSPISGHRSVSWYQQTPGQGLQFLFEYFSETQRNKGNFPGRFSGRQFSNSRSEMNVSTLELGDSALYLCASSLGGEQYFGPGTRLTVT.

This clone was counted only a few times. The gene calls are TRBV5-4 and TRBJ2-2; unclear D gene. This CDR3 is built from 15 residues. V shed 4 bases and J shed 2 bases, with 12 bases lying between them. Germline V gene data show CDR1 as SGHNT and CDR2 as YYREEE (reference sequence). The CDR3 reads CASSEFTINTGELFF. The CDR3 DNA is TGTGCCAGCAGCGAATTTACGATAAACACCGGGGAGCTGTTTTTT.

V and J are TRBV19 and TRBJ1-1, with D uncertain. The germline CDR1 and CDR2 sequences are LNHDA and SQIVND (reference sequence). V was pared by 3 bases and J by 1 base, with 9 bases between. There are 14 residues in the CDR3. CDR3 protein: CASSIIMKNTEAFF. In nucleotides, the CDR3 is TGTGCCAGTAGTATTATTATGAAGAACACTGAAGCTTTCTTT.